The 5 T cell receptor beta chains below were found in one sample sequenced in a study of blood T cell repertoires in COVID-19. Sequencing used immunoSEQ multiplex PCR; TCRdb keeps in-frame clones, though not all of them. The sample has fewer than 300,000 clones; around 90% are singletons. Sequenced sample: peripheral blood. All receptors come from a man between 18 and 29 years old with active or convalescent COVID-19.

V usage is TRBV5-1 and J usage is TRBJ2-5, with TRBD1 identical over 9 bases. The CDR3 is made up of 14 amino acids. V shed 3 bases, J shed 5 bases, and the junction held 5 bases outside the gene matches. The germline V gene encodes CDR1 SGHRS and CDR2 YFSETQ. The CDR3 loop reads CASSSGQGDETQYF. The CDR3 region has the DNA TGCGCCAGCAGCTCGGGACAGGGAGACGAGACCCAGTACTTC.

The CDR3 DNA is TGTGCCAGCAGCCCCAGGAACTGGCAATTCACAGATACGCAGTATTTT. The encoded protein is CASSPRNWQFTDTQYF. The chain couples TRBV11-2 to TRBJ2-3; D uncertain. Germline CDR1 SGHAT, CDR2 FQNNGV. This CDR3 has 16 residues. The germline V and J ends were trimmed by 5 bases and 2 bases, with 17 bases remaining between them.

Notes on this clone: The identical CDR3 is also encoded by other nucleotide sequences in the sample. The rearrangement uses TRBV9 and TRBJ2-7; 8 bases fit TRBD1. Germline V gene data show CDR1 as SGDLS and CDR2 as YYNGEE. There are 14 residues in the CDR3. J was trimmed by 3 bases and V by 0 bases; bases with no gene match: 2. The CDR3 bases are TGTGCCAGCAGCGTAGCAGGACAGGGCTACGAGCAGTACTTC. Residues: CASSVAGQGYEQYF.

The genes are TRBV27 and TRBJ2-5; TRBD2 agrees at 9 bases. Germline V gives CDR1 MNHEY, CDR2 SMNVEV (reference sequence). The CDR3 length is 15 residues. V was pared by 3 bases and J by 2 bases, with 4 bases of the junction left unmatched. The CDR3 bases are TGTGCCAGCAGTTTGGTAGCGGGGGCACAAGAGACCCAGTACTTC. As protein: CASSLVAGAQETQYF.

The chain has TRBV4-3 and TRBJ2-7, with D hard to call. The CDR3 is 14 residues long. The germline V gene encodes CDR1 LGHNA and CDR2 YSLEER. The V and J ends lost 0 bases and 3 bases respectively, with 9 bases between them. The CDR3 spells CASSQDGGNYEQYF. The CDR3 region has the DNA TGCGCCAGCAGCCAAGATGGCGGCAACTACGAGCAGTACTTC.